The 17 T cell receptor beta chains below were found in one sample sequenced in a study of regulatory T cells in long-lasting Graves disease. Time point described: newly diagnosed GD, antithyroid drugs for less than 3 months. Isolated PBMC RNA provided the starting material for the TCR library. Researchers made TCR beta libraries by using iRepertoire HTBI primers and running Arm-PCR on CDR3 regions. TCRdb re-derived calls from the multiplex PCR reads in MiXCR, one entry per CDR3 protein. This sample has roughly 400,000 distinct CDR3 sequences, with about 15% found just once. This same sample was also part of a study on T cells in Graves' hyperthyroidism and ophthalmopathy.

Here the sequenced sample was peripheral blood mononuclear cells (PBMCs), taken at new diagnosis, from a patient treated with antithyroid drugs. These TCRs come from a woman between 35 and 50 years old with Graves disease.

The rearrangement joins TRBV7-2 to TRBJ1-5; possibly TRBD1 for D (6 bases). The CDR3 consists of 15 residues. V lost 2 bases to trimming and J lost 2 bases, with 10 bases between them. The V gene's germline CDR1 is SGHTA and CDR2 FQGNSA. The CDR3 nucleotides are TGTGCCAGCAGCTTAAGGGGGATCGGCAATCAGCCCCAGCATTTT. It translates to CASSLRGIGNQPQHF. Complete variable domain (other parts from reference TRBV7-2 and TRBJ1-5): GAGVSQSPSNKVTEKGKDVELRCDPISGHTALYWYRQSLGQGLEFLIYFQGNSAPDKSGLPSDRFSAERTGGSVSTLTIQRTQQEDSAVYLCASSLRGIGNQPQHFGDGTRLSIL.

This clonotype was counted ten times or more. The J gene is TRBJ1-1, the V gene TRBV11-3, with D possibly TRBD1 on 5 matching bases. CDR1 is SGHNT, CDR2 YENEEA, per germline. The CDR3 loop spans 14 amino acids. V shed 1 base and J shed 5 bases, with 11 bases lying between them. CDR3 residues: CASSLVQGETEAFF. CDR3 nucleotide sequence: TGTGCCAGCAGCTTAGTCCAGGGTGAAACTGAAGCTTTCTTT.

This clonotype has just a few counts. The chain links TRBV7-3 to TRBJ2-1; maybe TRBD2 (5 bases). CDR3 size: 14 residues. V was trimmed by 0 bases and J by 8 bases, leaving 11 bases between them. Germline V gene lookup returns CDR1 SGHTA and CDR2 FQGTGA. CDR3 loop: CASSLTGLLDEQFF. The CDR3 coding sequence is TGTGCCAGCAGCTTAACCGGACTGCTCGATGAGCAGTTCTTC.

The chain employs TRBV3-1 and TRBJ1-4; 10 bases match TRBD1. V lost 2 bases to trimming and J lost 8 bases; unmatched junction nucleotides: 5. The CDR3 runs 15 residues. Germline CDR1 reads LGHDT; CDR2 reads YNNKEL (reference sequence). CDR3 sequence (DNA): TGTGCCAGCAGCCAAATCGGGACAGGGGTGGAAAAACTGTTTTTT. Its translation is CASSQIGTGVEKLFF.

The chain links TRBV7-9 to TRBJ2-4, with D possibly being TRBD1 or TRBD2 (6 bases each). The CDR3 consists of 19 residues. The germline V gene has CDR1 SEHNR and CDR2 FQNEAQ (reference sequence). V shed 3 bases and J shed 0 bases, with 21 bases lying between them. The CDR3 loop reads CASSFSPGAGTLAKNIQYF. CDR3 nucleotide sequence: TGTGCCAGCAGCTTTAGTCCGGGGGCAGGGACTCTAGCCAAAAACATTCAGTACTTC.

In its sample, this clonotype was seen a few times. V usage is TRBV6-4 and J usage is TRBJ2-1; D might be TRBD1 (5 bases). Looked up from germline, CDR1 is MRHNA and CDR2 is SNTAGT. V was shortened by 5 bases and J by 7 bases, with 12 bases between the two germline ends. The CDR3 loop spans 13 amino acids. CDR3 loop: CASSRQWGNEQFF. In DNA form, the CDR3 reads TGTGCCAGCAGTAGACAGTGGGGAAATGAGCAGTTCTTC.

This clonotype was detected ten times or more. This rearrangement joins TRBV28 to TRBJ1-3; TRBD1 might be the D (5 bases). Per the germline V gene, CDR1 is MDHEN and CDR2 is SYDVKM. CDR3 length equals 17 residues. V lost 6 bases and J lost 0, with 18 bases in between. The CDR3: CASRMRLGADSGNTIYF. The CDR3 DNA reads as TGTGCCAGCAGGATGAGGTTAGGGGCCGACTCTGGAAACACCATATATTTT.

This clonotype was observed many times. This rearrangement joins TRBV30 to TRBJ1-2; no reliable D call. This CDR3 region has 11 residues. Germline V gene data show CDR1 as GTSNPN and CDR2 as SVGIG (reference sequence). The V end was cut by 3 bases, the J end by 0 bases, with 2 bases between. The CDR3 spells CAWSANYGYTF. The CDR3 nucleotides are TGTGCCTGGAGCGCTAACTATGGCTACACCTTC.

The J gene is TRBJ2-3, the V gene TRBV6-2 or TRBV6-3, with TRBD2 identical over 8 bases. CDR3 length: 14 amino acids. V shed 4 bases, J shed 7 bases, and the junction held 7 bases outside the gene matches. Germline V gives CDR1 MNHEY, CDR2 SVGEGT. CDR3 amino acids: CASSFRGSGNTQYF. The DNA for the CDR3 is TGTGCCAGCAGTTTTCGCGGTAGCGGGAATACGCAGTATTTT.

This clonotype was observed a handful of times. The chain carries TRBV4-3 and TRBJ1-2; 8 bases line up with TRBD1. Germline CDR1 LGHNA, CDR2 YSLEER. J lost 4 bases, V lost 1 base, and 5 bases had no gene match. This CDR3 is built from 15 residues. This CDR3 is CASSQGTGSVYGYTF. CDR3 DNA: TGCGCCAGCAGCCAAGGGACAGGGAGTGTCTATGGCTACACCTTC.

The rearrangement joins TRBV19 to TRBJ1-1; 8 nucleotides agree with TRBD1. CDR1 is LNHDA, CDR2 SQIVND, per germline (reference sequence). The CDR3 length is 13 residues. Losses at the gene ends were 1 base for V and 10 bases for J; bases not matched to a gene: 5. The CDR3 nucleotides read TGTGCCAGTAGTATAGTGGGCAGGGGGCGAGCTTTCTTT. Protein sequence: CASSIVGRGRAFF. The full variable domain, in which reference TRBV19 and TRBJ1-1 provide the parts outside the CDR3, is DGGITQSPKYLFRKEGQNVTLSCEQNLNHDAMYWYRQDPGQGLRLIYYSQIVNDFQKGDIAEGYSVSREKKESFPLTVTSAQKNPTAFYLCASSIVGRGRAFFGQGTRLTVV.

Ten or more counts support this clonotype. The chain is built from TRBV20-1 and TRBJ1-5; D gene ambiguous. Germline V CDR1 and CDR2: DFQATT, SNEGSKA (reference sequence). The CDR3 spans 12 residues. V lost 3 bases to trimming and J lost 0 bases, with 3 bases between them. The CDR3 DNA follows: TGCAGTGCTAGCGATAGCAATCAGCCCCAGCATTTT. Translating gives CSASDSNQPQHF.

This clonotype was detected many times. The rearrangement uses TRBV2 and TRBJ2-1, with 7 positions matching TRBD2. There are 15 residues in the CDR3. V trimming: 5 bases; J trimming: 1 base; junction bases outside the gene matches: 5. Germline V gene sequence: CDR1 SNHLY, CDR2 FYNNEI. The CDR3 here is CASSSGRESYNEQFF. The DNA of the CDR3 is TGTGCCAGCAGTTCGGGGCGGGAGTCCTACAATGAGCAGTTCTTC.

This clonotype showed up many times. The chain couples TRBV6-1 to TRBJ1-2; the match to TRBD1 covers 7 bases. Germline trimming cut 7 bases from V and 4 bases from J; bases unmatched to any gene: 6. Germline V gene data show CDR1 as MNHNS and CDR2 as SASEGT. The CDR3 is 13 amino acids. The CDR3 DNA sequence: TGTGCCAGCACCGAAGGGGACAGCTATGGCTACACCTTC. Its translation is CASTEGDSYGYTF.

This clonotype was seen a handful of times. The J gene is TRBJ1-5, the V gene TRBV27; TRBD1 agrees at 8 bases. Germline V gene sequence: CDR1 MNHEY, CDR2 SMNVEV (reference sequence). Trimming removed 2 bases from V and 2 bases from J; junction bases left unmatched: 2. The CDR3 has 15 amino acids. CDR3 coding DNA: TGTGCCAGCAGTTTACAGGGGGCGGGCAATCAGCCCCAGCATTTT. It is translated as CASSLQGAGNQPQHF.

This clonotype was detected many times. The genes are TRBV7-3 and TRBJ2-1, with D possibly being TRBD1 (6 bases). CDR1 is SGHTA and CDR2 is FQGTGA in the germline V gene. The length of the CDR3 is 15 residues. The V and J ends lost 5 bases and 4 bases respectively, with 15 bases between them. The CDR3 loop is CASSASGTSYNEQFF. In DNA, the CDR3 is TGTGCCAGCAGCGCGTCCGGGACATCATACAATGAGCAGTTCTTC. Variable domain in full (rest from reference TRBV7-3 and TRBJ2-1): GAGVSQTPSNKVTEKGKYVELRCDPISGHTALYWYRQSLGQGPEFLIYFQGTGAADDSGLPNDRFFAVRPEGSVSTLKIQRTERGDSAVYLCASSASGTSYNEQFFGPGTRLTVL.

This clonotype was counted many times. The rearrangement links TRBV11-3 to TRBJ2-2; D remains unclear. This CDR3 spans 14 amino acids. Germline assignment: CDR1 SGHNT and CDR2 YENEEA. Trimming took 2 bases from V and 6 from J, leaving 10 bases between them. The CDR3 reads CASSLRVAPGELFF. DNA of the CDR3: TGTGCCAGCAGCTTACGGGTAGCTCCCGGGGAGCTGTTTTTT.